The rows below give T cell receptor beta chains drawn from one sample of a study of shared T cell receptors in the human thymus. Method: immunoSEQ multiplex PCR; TCRdb's copy keeps in-frame clones and lacks some. The sample shows about 380,000 clones, about 95% of them seen only once. The sample consisted of thymocytes. The receptors were gathered from a human donor. CDR3s include the opening cysteine and the closing phenylalanine or tryptophan. A D gene is named only where the DNA matches it firmly. Size tells how often a clone was seen (once, few, many) or the class of an expanded clone, and some rows leave it out.

cdr3_aa: CATSREKLQGKQYF; cdr3_nt: TGTGCCACCAGCAGGGAAAAGCTACAGGGGAAGCAGTACTTC; j_call: TRBJ2-7; v_call: TRBV15; d_call: TRBD1; clone_size: NA
cdr3_aa: CASGLVEGRGGTEAFF; cdr3_nt: TGTGCTAGTGGTTTGGTGGAGGGCAGGGGAGGCACTGAAGCTTTCTTT; j_call: TRBJ1-1; v_call: TRBV12-5; d_call: NA; clone_size: once
cdr3_aa: CASSLGRVLFSGANVLTF; cdr3_nt: TGTGCCAGCAGCTTAGGCAGGGTATTGTTCTCTGGGGCCAACGTCCTGACTTTC; j_call: TRBJ2-6; v_call: TRBV7-2; d_call: NA; clone_size: NA
cdr3_aa: CAWSLDQKTGTYEQYF; cdr3_nt: TGTGCCTGGAGTCTAGATCAAAAGACAGGAACCTACGAGCAGTACTTC; j_call: TRBJ2-7; v_call: TRBV30; d_call: NA; clone_size: NA
cdr3_aa: CSVELAEPYEQYF; cdr3_nt: TGCAGCGTGGAACTAGCGGAGCCCTACGAGCAGTACTTC; j_call: TRBJ2-7; v_call: TRBV29-1; d_call: TRBD2; clone_size: NA
cdr3_aa: CASSSAGGRQFF; cdr3_nt: TGCGCCAGCAGCAGCGCGGGGGGGAGACAGTTCTTC; j_call: TRBJ2-1; v_call: TRBV4-1; d_call: TRBD2; clone_size: NA
cdr3_aa: CASHPSVGQHNEKLFF; cdr3_nt: TGTGCCAGCCATCCCTCAGTGGGACAGCATAATGAAAAACTGTTTTTT; j_call: TRBJ1-4; v_call: TRBV28; d_call: TRBD1; clone_size: NA
cdr3_aa: CAISGTAKNIQYF; cdr3_nt: TGTGCCATCAGTGGGACAGCCAAAAACATTCAGTACTTC; j_call: TRBJ2-4; v_call: TRBV10-3; d_call: NA; clone_size: once
cdr3_aa: CASSTQVMDTEAFF; cdr3_nt: TGTGCCAGTAGTACACAGGTAATGGACACTGAAGCTTTCTTT; j_call: TRBJ1-1; v_call: TRBV19; d_call: NA; clone_size: NA
cdr3_aa: CSALAGEDETQYF; cdr3_nt: TGCAGCGCGTTAGCGGGAGAGGACGAGACCCAGTACTTC; j_call: TRBJ2-5; v_call: TRBV29-1; d_call: TRBD2; clone_size: NA
cdr3_aa: CAAGFRDTEAFF; cdr3_nt: TGTGCCGCAGGGTTTAGGGACACTGAAGCTTTCTTT; j_call: TRBJ1-1; v_call: TRBV19; d_call: NA; clone_size: few
cdr3_aa: CASSLSGQGSYEQYF; cdr3_nt: TGTGCCAGCAGCTTATCGGGACAGGGGTCCTACGAGCAGTACTTC; j_call: TRBJ2-7; v_call: TRBV11-3; d_call: TRBD1; clone_size: NA
cdr3_aa: CASIPQFGGELFF; cdr3_nt: TGTGCCAGCATCCCCCAATTCGGGGGGGAGCTGTTTTTT; j_call: TRBJ2-2; v_call: TRBV28; d_call: NA; clone_size: NA
cdr3_aa: CASSHSQTVYGYTF; cdr3_nt: TGTGCCAGCAGTCACTCCCAGACAGTCTATGGCTACACCTTC; j_call: TRBJ1-2; v_call: TRBV6-1; d_call: NA; clone_size: once
cdr3_aa: CAWSPLGGRPRTGELFF; cdr3_nt: TGTGCCTGGAGTCCTCTTGGCGGGAGGCCTCGAACCGGGGAGCTGTTTTTT; j_call: TRBJ2-2; v_call: TRBV30; d_call: TRBD2; clone_size: NA
cdr3_aa: CASRKDSNQPQHF; cdr3_nt: TGTGCCAGTAGGAAGGATAGCAATCAGCCCCAGCATTTT; j_call: TRBJ1-5; v_call: TRBV19; d_call: NA; clone_size: NA
cdr3_aa: CASSPLSGGEQFF; cdr3_nt: TGTGCCAGCAGCCCCCTATCGGGCGGTGAGCAGTTCTTC; j_call: TRBJ2-1; v_call: TRBV6-5; d_call: NA; clone_size: NA
cdr3_aa: CASSLAGSGTAVPLNTGELFF; cdr3_nt: TGTGCCAGCAGCTTAGCGGGGAGCGGGACAGCGGTACCCCTGAACACCGGGGAGCTGTTTTTT; j_call: TRBJ2-2; v_call: TRBV7-2; d_call: NA; clone_size: NA
cdr3_aa: CASSQLAGKSGFYEQFF; cdr3_nt: TGTGCCAGCAGCCAGCTAGCGGGGAAATCGGGCTTTTATGAGCAGTTCTTC; j_call: TRBJ2-1; v_call: TRBV4-2; d_call: TRBD2; clone_size: NA
cdr3_aa: CASRPRTGGSYEQYF; cdr3_nt: TGTGCCAGCAGACCCAGGACAGGGGGCTCCTACGAGCAGTACTTC; j_call: TRBJ2-7; v_call: TRBV6-6; d_call: TRBD1; clone_size: NA
cdr3_aa: CASSEGSQRSYNEQFF; cdr3_nt: TGTGCCAGCAGTGAAGGTAGCCAGCGGAGTTACAATGAGCAGTTCTTC; j_call: TRBJ2-1; v_call: TRBV6-1; d_call: NA; clone_size: NA
cdr3_aa: CASSPIGGSNYGYTF; cdr3_nt: TGTGCCAGCTCCCCAATAGGCGGCTCTAACTATGGCTACACCTTC; j_call: TRBJ1-2; v_call: TRBV18; d_call: NA; clone_size: NA